Described below is a single TCR beta chain sequence and its context. Original data processing: The assay estimated nucleated cells by amplifying reference gene primers. Using immunoSEQ multiplex PCR, the repertoire was profiled, and TCRdb retains in-frame clones only, with some absent. Clone size and the V and J calls come from that table; the DNA yielded D and trimming. The sample lists approximately 77,000 clones, 75% to 90% seen once, with 2% in the top ten. Germline CDR1 is KGHDR and CDR2 is SFDVKD. Between the trimmed V and J ends, which lost 1 base and 4 bases, there was a span of 10 bases. The CDR3 totals 15 residues. The data originate from a study of blood T cell repertoires in COVID-19.

Sequenced input: peripheral blood. The source is a man aged 30 to 39 with acute or convalescent COVID-19. The chain combines TRBV24-1 with TRBJ1-3, with D tentatively TRBD1 (5 bases). CDR3 residues: CATSDLQVPGNTIYF. The CDR3, as DNA: TGTGCCACCAGTGATTTACAGGTCCCAGGAAACACCATATATTTT.